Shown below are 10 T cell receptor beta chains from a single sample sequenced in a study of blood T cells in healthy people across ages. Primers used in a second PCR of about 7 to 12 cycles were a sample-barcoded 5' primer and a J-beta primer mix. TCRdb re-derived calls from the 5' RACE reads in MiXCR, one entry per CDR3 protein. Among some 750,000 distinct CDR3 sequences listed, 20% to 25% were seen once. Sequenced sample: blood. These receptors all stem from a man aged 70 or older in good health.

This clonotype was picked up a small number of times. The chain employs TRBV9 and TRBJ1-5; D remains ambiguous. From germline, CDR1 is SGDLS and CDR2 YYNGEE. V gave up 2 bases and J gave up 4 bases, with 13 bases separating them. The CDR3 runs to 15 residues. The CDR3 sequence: CASSVGGEPNQPQHF. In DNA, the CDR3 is TGTGCCAGCAGCGTTGGTGGCGAACCAAATCAGCCCCAGCATTTT.

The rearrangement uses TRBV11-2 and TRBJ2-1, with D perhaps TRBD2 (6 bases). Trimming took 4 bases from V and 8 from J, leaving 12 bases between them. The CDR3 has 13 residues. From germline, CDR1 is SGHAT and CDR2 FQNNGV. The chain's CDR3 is CASSSWRDDEQFF. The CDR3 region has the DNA TGTGCCAGCAGCTCCTGGAGGGACGATGAGCAGTTCTTC.

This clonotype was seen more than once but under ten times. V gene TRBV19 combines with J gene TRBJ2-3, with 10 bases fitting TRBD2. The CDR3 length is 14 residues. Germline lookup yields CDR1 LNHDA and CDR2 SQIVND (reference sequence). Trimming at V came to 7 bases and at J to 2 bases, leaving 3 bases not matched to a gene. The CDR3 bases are TGTGCCAGTAAGAGCGGGAGGGCCACAGATACGCAGTATTTT. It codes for CASKSGRATDTQYF. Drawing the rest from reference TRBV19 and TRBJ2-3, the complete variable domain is DGGITQSPKYLFRKEGQNVTLSCEQNLNHDAMYWYRQDPGQGLRLIYYSQIVNDFQKGDIAEGYSVSREKKESFPLTVTSAQKNPTAFYLCASKSGRATDTQYFGPGTRLTVL.

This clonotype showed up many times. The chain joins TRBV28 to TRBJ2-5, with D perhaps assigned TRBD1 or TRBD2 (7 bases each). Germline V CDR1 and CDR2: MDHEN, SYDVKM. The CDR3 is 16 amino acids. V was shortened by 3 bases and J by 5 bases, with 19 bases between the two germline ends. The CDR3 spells CASSLGEGALWETQYF. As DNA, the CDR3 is TGTGCCAGCAGTTTGGGGGAGGGGGCACTTTGGGAGACCCAGTACTTC.

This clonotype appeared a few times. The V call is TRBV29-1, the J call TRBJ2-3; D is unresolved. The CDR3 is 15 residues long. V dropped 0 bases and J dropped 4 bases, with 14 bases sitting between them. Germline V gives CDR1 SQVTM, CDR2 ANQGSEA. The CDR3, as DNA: TGCAGCGTTGAAGACCCCGCGCTTGGCCCAGATACGCAGTATTTT. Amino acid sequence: CSVEDPALGPDTQYF.

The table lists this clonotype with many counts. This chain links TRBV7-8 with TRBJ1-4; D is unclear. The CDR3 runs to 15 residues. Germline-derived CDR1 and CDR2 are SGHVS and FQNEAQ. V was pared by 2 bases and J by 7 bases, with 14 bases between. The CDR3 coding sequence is TGTGCCAGCAGCTTAAAAGGGTCCCCTGGTGAAAAACTGTTTTTT. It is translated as CASSLKGSPGEKLFF.

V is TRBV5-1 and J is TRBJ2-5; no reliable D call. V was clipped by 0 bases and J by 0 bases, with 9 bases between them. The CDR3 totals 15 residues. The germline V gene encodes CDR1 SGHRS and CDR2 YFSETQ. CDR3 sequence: CASSLDYPYQETQYF. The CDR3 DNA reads TGCGCCAGCAGCTTGGATTACCCTTACCAAGAGACCCAGTACTTC.

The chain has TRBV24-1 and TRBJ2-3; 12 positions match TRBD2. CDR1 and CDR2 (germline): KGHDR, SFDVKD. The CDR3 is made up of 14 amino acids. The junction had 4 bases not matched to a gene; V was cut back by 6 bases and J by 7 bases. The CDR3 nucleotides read TGTGCCACCAGTACTAGCGGGAGGTTGAATACGCAGTATTTT. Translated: CATSTSGRLNTQYF.

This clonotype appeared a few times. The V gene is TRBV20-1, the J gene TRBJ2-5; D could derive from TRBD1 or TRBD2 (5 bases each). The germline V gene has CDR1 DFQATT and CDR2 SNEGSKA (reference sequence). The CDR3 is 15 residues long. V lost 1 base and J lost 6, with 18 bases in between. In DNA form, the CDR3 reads TGCAGTGCTAGAGGTTGGGACCCGGGTGGGAAGACCCAGTACTTC. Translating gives CSARGWDPGGKTQYF.

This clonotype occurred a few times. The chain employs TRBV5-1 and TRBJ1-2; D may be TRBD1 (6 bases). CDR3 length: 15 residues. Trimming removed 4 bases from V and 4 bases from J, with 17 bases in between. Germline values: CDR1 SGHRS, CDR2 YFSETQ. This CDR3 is CASSPGHRASYGYTF. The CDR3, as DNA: TGCGCCAGCAGCCCGGGACACCGAGCTAGCTATGGCTACACCTTC.